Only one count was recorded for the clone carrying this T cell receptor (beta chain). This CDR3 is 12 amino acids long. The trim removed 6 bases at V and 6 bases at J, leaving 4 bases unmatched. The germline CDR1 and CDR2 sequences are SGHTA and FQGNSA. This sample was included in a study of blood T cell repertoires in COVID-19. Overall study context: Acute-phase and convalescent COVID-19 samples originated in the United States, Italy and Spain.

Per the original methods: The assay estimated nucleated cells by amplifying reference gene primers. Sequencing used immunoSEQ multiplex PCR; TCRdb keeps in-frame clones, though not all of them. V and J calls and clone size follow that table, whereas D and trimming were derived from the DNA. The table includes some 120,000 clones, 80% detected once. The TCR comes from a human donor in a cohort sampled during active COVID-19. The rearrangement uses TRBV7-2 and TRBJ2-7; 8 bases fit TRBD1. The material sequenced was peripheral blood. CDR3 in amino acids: CASRRQGFEQYF. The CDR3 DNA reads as TGTGCCAGCAGACGACAGGGGTTCGAGCAGTACTTC.